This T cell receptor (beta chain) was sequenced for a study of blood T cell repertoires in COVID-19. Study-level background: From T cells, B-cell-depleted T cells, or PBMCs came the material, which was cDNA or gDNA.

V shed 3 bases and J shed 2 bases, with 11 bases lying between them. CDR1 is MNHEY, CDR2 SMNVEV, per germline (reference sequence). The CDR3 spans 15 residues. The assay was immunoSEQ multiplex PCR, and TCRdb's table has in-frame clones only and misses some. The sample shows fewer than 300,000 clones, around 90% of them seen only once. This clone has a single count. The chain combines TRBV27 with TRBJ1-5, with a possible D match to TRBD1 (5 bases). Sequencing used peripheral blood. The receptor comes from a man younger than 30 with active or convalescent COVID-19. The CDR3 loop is CASSFGGLGNQPQHF. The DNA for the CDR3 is TGTGCCAGCAGTTTCGGGGGGTTAGGCAATCAGCCCCAGCATTTT.